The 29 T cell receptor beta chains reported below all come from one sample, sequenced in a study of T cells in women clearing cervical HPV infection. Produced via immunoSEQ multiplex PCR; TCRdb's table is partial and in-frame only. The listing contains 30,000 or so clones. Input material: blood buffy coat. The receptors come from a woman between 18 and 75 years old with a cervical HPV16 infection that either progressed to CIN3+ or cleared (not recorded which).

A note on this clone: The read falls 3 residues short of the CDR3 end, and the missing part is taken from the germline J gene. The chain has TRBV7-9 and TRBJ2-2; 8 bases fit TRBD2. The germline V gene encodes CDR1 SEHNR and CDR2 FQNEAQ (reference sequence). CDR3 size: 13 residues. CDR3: CASKPGLGEKLFF. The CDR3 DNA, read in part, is TGTGCCAGCAAACCGGGACTAGGAGAAAAG.

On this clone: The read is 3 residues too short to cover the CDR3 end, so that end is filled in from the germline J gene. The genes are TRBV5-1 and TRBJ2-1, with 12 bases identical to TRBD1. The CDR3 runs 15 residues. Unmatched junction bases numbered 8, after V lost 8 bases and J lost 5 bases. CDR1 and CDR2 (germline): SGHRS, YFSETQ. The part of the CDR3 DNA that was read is TGCGCCAGAAAAGAGGGACAGGGGGCACACAATGAG. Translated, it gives CARKEGQGAHNE. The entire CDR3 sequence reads CARKEGQGAHNEQFF.

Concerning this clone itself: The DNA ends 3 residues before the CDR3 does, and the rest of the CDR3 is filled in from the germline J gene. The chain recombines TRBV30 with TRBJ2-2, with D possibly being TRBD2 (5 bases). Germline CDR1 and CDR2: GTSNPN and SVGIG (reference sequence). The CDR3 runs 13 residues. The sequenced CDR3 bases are TGTGCCTGGGGAGGAGCGAAGAATTCACCG. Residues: CAWGGAKNSP. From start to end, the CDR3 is CAWGGAKNSPLFF.

The CDR3 spells CSARESTKYNSPLFF. CDR3 DNA, as far as it was read: TGCAGTGCTAGGGAATCCACTAAGTATAATTCACCA. V and J are TRBV20-1 and TRBJ1-4; D is undetermined. The CDR3 goes on 3 residues after the read ends, and that part is filled in from the germline J gene. CDR3 size: 15 residues. The V gene's germline CDR1 is DFQATT and CDR2 SNEGSKA (reference sequence).

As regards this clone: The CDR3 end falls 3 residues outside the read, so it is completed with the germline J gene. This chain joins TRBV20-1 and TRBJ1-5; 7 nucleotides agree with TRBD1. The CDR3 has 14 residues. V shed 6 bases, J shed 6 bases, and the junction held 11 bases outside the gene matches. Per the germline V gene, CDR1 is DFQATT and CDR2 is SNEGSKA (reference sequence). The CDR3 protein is CSAPGGGAGQPQHF. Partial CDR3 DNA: TGCAGTGCCCCGGGAGGGGGCGCAGGTCAGCCC.

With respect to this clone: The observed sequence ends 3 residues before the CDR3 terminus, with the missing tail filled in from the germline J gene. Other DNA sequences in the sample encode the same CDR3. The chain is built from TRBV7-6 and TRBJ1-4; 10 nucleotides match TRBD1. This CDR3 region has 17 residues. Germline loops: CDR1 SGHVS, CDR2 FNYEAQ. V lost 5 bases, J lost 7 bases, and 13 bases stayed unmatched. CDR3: CASSQNRRTGGSEKLFF. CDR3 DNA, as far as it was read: TGTGCCAGCAGCCAAAACCGCAGGACAGGGGGTAGTGAAAAA.

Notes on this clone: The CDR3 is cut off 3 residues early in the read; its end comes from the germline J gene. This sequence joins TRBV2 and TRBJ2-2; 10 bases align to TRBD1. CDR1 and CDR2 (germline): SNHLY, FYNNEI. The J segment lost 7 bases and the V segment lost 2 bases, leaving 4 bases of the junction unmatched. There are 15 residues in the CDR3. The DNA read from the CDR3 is TGTGCCAGCAGTGAAAGACAGGGGGCAGGCGGGGAG. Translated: CASSERQGAGGE. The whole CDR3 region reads CASSERQGAGGELFF.

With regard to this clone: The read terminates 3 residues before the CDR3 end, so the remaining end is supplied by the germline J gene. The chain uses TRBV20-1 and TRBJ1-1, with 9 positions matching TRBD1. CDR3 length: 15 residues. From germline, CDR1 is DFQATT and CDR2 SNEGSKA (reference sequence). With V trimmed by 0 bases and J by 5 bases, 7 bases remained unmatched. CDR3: CSARDIQGAMTEAFF. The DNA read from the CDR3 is TGCAGTGCTAGAGACATACAGGGGGCTATGACTGAA.

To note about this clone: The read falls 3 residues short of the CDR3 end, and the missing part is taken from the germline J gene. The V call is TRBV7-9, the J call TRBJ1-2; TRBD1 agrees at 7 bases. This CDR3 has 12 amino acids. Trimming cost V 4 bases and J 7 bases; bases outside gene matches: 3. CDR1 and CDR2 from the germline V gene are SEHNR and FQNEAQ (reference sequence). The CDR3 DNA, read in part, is TGTGCCAGCAGCTACGACAGGGTTGGC. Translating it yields CASSYDRVG. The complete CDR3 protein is CASSYDRVGYTF.

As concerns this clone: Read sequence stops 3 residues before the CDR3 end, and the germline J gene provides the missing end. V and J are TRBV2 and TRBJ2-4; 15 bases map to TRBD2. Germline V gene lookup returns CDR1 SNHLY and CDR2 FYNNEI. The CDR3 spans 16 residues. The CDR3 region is CASVRTSGGAQETQYF. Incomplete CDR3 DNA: TGTGCGAGCGTCAGGACTAGCGGGGGGGCTCAAGAGACT.

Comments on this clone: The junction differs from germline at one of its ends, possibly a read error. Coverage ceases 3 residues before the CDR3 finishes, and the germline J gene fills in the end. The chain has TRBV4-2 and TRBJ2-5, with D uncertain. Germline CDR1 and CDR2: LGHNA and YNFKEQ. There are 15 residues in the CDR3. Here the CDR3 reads CASSQDRFSLETQYF. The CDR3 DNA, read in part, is TGCGCCAGCAGCCAAGATAGATTCTCTTTGGAGACC.

The CDR3 bases that were read are TGTGCCAGCAGTGTGGGGGCCCAAAGCAATCAGCCC. Translation: CASSVGAQSNQP. The complete CDR3 sequence is CASSVGAQSNQPQHF. The rearrangement links TRBV6-1 to TRBJ1-5, with D perhaps TRBD1 (6 bases). The sequence runs out 3 residues before the end of the CDR3; the remainder is reconstructed from the germline J gene. This CDR3 contains 15 residues. Trimming removed 4 bases from V and 1 base from J, with 11 bases in between. The germline V gene encodes CDR1 MNHNS and CDR2 SASEGT.

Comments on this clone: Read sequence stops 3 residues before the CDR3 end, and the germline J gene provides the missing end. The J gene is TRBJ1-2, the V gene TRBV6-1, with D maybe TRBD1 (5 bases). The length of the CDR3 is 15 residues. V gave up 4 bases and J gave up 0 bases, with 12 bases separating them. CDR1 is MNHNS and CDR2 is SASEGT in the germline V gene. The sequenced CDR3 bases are TGTGCCAGCAGTGGAGACAGAAGAGCTAACTATGGC. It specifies CASSGDRRANYG. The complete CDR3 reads CASSGDRRANYGYTF.

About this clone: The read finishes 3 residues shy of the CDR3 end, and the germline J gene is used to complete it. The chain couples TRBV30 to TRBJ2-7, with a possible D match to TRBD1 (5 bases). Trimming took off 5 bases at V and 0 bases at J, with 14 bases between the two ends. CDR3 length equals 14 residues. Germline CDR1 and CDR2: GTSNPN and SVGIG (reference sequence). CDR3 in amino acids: CAWSRQSSSYEQYF. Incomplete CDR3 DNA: TGTGCCTGGTCTAGACAGAGCAGCTCCTACGAG. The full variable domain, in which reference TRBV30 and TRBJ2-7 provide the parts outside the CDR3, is SQTIHQWPATLVQPVGSPLSLECTVEGTSNPNLYWYRQAAGRGLQLLFYSVGIGQISSEVPQNLSASRPQDRQFILSSKKLLLSDSGFYLCAWSRQSSSYEQYFGPGTRLTVT.

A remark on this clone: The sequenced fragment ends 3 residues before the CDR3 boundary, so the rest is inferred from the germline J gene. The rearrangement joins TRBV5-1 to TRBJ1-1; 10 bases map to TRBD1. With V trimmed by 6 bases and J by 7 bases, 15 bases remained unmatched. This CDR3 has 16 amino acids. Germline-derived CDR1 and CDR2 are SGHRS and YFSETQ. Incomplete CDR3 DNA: TGCGCCAGCACCCAACCCTACGGACAGGGGGTTAATGAA. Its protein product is CASTQPYGQGVNE. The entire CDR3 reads CASTQPYGQGVNEAFF.

The DNA read from the CDR3 is TGTGCCAGCAGTGAAGCCGGCAGGGAAACAGATACG. Amino acid sequence: CASSEAGRETDT. The whole CDR3 protein is CASSEAGRETDTQYF. The chain links TRBV6-1 to TRBJ2-3; TRBD1 is a possible D gene (5 bases). The read comes to an end 3 residues before the CDR3 does, leaving the germline J gene to fill in the end. V was shortened by 0 bases and J by 3 bases, with 10 bases between the two germline ends. The CDR3 consists of 15 residues. In germline, CDR1 is MNHNS, CDR2 SASEGT.

CDR3 DNA, as far as it was read: TGTGCCAGTAGTAATCCCGGGACAGGGAGTGAATTCTATGGT. This codes for CASSNPGTGSEFYG. The full CDR3 reads CASSNPGTGSEFYGQYF. The rearrangement joins TRBV19 to TRBJ2-4; TRBD1 matches at 9 bases. The read terminates 3 residues ahead of where the CDR3 ends, so the germline J gene completes it. The CDR3 has 17 residues. Germline V gene sequence: CDR1 LNHDA, CDR2 SQIVND (reference sequence).

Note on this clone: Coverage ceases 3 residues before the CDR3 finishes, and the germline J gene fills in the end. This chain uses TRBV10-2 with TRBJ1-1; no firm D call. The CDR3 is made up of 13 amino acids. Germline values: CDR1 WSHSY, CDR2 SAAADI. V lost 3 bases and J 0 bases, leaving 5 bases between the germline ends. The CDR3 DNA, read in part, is TGCGCCAGCAGTGATAACATGAACACTGAA. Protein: CASSDNMNTE. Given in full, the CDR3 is CASSDNMNTEAFF.

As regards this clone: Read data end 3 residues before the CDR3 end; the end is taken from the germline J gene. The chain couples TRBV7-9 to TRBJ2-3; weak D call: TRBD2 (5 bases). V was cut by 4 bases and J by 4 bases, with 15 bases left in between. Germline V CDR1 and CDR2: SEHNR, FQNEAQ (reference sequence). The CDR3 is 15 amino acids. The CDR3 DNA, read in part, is TGTGCCAGCAGCTCTAGTCCGGGGTTAGCAGATACG. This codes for CASSSSPGLADT. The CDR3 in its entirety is CASSSSPGLADTQYF.

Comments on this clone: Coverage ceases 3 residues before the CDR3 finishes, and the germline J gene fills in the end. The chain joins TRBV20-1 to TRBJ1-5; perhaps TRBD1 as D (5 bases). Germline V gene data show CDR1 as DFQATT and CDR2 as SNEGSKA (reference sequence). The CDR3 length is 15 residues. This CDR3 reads CSARDQGRGMHPQHF. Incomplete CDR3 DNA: TGCAGTGCTAGAGACCAGGGACGGGGGATGCATCCC.

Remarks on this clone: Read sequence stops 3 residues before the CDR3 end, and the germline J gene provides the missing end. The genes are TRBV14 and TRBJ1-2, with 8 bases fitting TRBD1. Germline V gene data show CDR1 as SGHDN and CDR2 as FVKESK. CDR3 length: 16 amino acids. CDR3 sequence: CASSQLWDRNYNEYTF. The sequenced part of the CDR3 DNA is TGTGCCAGCAGCCAGCTTTGGGACAGGAACTACAATGAG.

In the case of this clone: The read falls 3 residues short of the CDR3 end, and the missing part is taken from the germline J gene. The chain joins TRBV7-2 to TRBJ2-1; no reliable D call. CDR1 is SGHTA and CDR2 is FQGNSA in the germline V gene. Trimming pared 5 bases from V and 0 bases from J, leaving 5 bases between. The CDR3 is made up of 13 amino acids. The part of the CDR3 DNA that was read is TGTGCCAGCAGCGCGAGCTCCTACAATGAG. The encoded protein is CASSASSYNE. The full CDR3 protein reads CASSASSYNEQFF.

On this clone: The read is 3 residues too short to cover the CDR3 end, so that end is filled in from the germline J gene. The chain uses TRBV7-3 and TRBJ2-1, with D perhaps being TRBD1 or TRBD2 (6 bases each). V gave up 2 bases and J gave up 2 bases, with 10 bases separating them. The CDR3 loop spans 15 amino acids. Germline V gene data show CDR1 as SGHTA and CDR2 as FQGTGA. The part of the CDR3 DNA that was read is TGTGCCAGCAGCTTAGGAGGGGGAACCTACAATGAG. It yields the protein CASSLGGGTYNE. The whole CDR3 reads CASSLGGGTYNEQFF. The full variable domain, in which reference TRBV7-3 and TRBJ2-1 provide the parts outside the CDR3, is GAGVSQTPSNKVTEKGKYVELRCDPISGHTALYWYRQSLGQGPEFLIYFQGTGAADDSGLPNDRFFAVRPEGSVSTLKIQRTERGDSAVYLCASSLGGGTYNEQFFGPGTRLTVL.

CDR3 residues: CASSFSDRDNSPLHF. The covered CDR3 bases are TGTGCCAGCAGCTTTAGTGACAGGGATAATTCACCC. The rearrangement uses TRBV7-2 and TRBJ1-6; 7 bases are shared with TRBD1. The sequenced fragment ends 3 residues before the CDR3 boundary, so the rest is inferred from the germline J gene. There are 15 residues in the CDR3. J gave up 5 bases and V 3 bases, and 4 bases lay outside the gene matches. Looked up from germline, CDR1 is SGHTA and CDR2 is FQGNSA.

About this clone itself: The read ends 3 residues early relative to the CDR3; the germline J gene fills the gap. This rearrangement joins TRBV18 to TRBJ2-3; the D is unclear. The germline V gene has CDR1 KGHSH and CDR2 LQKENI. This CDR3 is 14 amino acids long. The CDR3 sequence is CASSPEHPQETQYF. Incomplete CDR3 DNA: TGTGCCAGCTCCCCAGAACACCCACAAGAGACG.

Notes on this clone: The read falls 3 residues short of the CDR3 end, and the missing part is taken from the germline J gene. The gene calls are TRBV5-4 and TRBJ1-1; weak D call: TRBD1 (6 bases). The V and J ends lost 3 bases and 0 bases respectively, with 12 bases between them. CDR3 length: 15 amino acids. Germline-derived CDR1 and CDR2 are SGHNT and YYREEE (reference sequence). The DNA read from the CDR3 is TGTGCCAGCAGCTCGGGGGGCACCATGAACACTGAA. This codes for CASSSGGTMNTE. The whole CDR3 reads CASSSGGTMNTEAFF.

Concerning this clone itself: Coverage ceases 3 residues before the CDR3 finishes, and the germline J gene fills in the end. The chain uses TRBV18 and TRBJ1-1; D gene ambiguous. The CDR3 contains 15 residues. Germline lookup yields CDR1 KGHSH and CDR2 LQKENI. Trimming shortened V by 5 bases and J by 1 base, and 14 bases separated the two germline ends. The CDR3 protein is CASSKFQEPNTEAFF. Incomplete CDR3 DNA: TGTGCCAGCTCAAAATTCCAGGAACCGAACACTGAA.

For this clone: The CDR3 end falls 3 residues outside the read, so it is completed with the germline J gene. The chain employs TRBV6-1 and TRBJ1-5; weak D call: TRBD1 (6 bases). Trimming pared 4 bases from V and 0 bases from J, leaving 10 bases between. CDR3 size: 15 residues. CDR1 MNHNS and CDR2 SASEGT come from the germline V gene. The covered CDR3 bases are TGTGCCAGCAGTGGGACAGCAGGTAGCAATCAGCCC. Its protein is CASSGTAGSNQP. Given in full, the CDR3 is CASSGTAGSNQPQHF.

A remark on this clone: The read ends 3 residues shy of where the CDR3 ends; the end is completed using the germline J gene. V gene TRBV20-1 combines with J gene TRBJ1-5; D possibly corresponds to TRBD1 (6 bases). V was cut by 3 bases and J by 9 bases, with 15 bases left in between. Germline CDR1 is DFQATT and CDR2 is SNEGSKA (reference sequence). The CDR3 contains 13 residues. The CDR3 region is CSARKNREGPQHF. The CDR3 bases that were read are TGCAGTGCTAGGAAGAACAGGGAGGGGCCC.